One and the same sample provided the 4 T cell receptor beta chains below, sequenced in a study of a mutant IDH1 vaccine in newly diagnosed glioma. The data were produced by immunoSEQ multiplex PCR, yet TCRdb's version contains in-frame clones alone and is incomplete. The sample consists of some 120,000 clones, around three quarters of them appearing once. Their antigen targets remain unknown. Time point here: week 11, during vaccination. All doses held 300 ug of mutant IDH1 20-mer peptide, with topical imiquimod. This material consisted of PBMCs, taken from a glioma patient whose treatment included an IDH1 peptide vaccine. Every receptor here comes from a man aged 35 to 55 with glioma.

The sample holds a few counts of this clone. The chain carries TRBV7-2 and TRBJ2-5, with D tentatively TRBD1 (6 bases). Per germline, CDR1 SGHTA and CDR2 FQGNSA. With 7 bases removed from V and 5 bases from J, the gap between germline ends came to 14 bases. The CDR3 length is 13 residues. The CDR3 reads CASNPRGAETQYF. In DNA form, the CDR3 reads TGTGCCAGCAACCCCAGGGGCGCTGAGACCCAGTACTTC. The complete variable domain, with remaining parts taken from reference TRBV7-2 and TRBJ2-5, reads GAGVSQSPSNKVTEKGKDVELRCDPISGHTALYWYRQSLGQGLEFLIYFQGNSAPDKSGLPSDRFSAERTGGSVSTLTIQRTQQEDSAVYLCASNPRGAETQYFGPGTRLLVL.

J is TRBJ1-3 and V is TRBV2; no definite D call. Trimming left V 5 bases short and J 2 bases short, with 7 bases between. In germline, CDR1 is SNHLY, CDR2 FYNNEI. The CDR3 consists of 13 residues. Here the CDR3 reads CASSSRPGNTIYF. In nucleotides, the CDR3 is TGTGCCAGCAGTTCGCGTCCTGGAAACACCATATATTTT.

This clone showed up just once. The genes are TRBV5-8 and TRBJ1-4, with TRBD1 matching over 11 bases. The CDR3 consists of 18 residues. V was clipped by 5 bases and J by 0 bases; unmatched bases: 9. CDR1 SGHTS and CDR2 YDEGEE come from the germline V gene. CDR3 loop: CASSSGAGQGATNEKLFF. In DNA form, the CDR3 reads TGTGCCAGCAGTAGTGGCGCGGGACAGGGGGCAACTAATGAAAAACTGTTTTTT. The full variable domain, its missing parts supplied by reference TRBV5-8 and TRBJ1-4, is EAGVTQSPTHLIKTRGQQATLRCSPISGHTSVYWYQQALGLGLQFLLWYDEGEERNRGNFPPRFSGRQFPNYSSELNVNALELEDSALYLCASSSGAGQGATNEKLFFGSGTQLSVL.

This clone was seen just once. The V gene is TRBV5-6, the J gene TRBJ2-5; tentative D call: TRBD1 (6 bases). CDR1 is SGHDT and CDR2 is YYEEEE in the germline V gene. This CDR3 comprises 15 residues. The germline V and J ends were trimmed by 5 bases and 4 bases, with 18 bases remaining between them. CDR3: CASSRRTLGGETQYF. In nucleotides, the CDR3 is TGTGCCAGCAGTCGCCGAACCCTAGGGGGAGAGACCCAGTACTTC.